Following are 9 T cell receptor beta chains from one sample sequenced in a study of somatic mutations in cytotoxic T cells in rheumatoid arthritis. Generated by immunoSEQ multiplex PCR, the TCRdb table keeps only in-frame clones and is missing some. The sample has approximately 12,000 clones, just under 75% seen once. Source material: CD8+ T cells sorted from blood. Receptor source: a woman between 40 and 55 years old in good health.

V gene TRBV27 combines with J gene TRBJ2-5; no firm D call. The germline V gene has CDR1 MNHEY and CDR2 SMNVEV (reference sequence). V was cut by 3 bases and J by 7 bases, with 6 bases left in between. This CDR3 comprises 11 residues. The CDR3 reads CASSLEGTQYF. DNA of the CDR3: TGTGCCAGCAGTTTGGAAGGGACCCAGTACTTC.

The chain recombines TRBV7-8 with TRBJ2-3; possibly TRBD1 or TRBD2 for D (6 bases each). Trimming shortened V by 3 bases and J by 4 bases, and 17 bases separated the two germline ends. Germline V lookup: CDR1 SGHVS, CDR2 FQNEAQ. The CDR3 runs 16 residues. CDR3 nucleotides: TGTGCCAGCAGCTTTCCACTAGCAGGGGTTTCAGATACGCAGTATTTT. Protein sequence: CASSFPLAGVSDTQYF. The variable domain in full, with the rest retrieved from reference TRBV7-8 and TRBJ2-3, is GAGVSQSPRYKVAKRGQDVALRCDPISGHVSLFWYQQALGQGPEFLTYFQNEAQLDKSGLPSDRFFAERPEGSVSTLKIQRTQQEDSAVYLCASSFPLAGVSDTQYFGPGTRLTVL.

The J gene is TRBJ1-5, the V gene TRBV6-5, with 7 positions matching TRBD1. The CDR3 length is 13 residues. Losses at the gene ends were 4 bases for V and 4 bases for J; bases not matched to a gene: 1. The V gene's germline CDR1 is MNHEY and CDR2 SVGAGI. The DNA of the CDR3 is TGTGCCAGCAGTTCGGGACAGAATCAGCCCCAGCATTTT. This translates into CASSSGQNQPQHF.

The V gene is TRBV5-6, the J gene TRBJ1-2; no firm D call. The V end was cut by 0 bases, the J end by 5 bases, with 5 bases between. The CDR3 length is 12 residues. In germline, CDR1 is SGHDT, CDR2 YYEEEE. CDR3 DNA: TGTGCCAGCAGCTTGGATAGATATGGCTACACCTTC. It is translated as CASSLDRYGYTF.

The chain couples TRBV4-1 to TRBJ2-1; D is possibly TRBD1 or TRBD2 (5 bases each). Germline-derived CDR1 and CDR2 are MGHRA and YSYEKL. This CDR3 is 18 amino acids long. V shed 3 bases and J shed 0 bases, with 18 bases lying between them. The CDR3 nucleotides read TGCGCCAGCAGCCACCGATCGGGGACCCTGAGCTCCTACAATGAGCAGTTCTTC. It codes for CASSHRSGTLSSYNEQFF.

CDR3 sequence: CASSGGLAHEQFF. CDR3 coding DNA: TGTGCCAGCAGCGGCGGACTAGCGCATGAGCAGTTCTTC. The chain uses TRBV9 and TRBJ2-1; 9 bases fit TRBD2. Germline lookup yields CDR1 SGDLS and CDR2 YYNGEE. The J segment lost 8 bases and the V segment lost 3 bases, leaving 3 bases of the junction unmatched. The CDR3 runs to 13 residues.

There are a few counts of this clone. The gene calls are TRBV9 and TRBJ2-2, with 9 bases aligning to TRBD2. The V gene's germline CDR1 is SGDLS and CDR2 YYNGEE. The CDR3 runs 16 residues. J was trimmed by 7 bases and V by 0 bases; bases with no gene match: 7. CDR3 residues: CASSVASGRLDGELFF. DNA for the CDR3: TGTGCCAGCAGCGTAGCCAGCGGGAGGTTAGACGGGGAGCTGTTTTTT.

The V and J genes are TRBV4-3 and TRBJ2-7; D could derive from TRBD1 or TRBD2 (5 bases each). Germline assignment: CDR1 LGHNA and CDR2 YSLEER. V shed 4 bases and J shed 6 bases, with 13 bases lying between them. The length of the CDR3 is 13 residues. The CDR3 spells CASSPQKGTEQYF. In DNA form, the CDR3 reads TGCGCCAGCAGCCCTCAGAAAGGGACCGAGCAGTACTTC.

The J gene is TRBJ2-1, the V gene TRBV7-9, with 8 nucleotides matching TRBD1. Trimming removed 5 bases from V and 8 bases from J; junction bases left unmatched: 17. Germline assignment: CDR1 SEHNR and CDR2 FQNEAQ (reference sequence). There are 17 residues in the CDR3. CDR3 residues: CASSPTPGQENRDEQFF. CDR3 nucleotide sequence: TGTGCCAGCAGCCCAACGCCGGGACAGGAGAACCGGGATGAGCAGTTCTTC.